The 11 T cell receptor beta chains given below trace back to one sample, sequenced in a study of blood T cell repertoires in COVID-19. TCRdb's table, derived via immunoSEQ multiplex PCR, lists solely in-frame clones and lacks some. The sample lists a few hundred thousand clones, around 89% occurring once. The sample was peripheral blood. These receptors originate from a woman aged 60-75 years with acute or convalescent COVID-19.

The genes are TRBV19 and TRBJ1-2; TRBD1 is a possible D gene (6 bases). Trimming took 5 bases from V and 7 from J, leaving 23 bases between them. Germline CDR1 is LNHDA and CDR2 is SQIVND (reference sequence). The CDR3 has 16 amino acids. The chain's CDR3 is CASSGFMRQAASGYTF. The CDR3 bases are TGTGCCAGTAGTGGGTTCATGAGACAGGCGGCAAGTGGCTACACCTTC.

The rearrangement links TRBV20-1 to TRBJ1-4; possible D gene TRBD1, 5 bases. Germline V lookup: CDR1 DFQATT, CDR2 SNEGSKA (reference sequence). The length of the CDR3 is 14 residues. V was shortened by 3 bases and J by 8 bases, with 16 bases between the two germline ends. The CDR3, as DNA: TGCAGTGCTAGTTTAGCGGGGGTTCACGAAAAACTGTTTTTT. It is translated as CSASLAGVHEKLFF.

The chain carries TRBV27 and TRBJ1-6, with TRBD1 matching 8 bases. V was pared by 6 bases and J by 3 bases, with 4 bases of the junction left unmatched. The CDR3 consists of 15 residues. Germline values: CDR1 MNHEY, CDR2 SMNVEV (reference sequence). The CDR3: CASSSGGSYNSPLHF. The CDR3 bases are TGTGCCAGCAGCTCAGGGGGCAGCTATAATTCACCCCTCCACTTT.

The chain has TRBV19 and TRBJ2-2; TRBD2 aligns across 11 bases. The junction had 5 bases not matched to a gene; V was cut back by 5 bases and J by 3 bases. The germline CDR1 and CDR2 sequences are LNHDA and SQIVND (reference sequence). CDR3 length equals 16 residues. In DNA, the CDR3 is TGTGCCAGTAGTCCTCGGACTAGCGGGTACACCGGGGAGCTGTTTTTT. Amino acid sequence: CASSPRTSGYTGELFF.

This chain links TRBV2 with TRBJ2-2; a weak D match, TRBD2 (5 bases). CDR1 SNHLY and CDR2 FYNNEI come from the germline V gene. Trimming removed 8 bases from V and 4 bases from J, with 14 bases in between. The CDR3 is made up of 14 amino acids. The CDR3 DNA sequence: TGTGCCAGCCTAAAGGGTACTAGCACCGGGGAGCTGTTTTTT. It yields the protein CASLKGTSTGELFF.

CDR3 residues: CASSRTSLVTSTDTQYF. In nucleotides, the CDR3 is TGTGCCAGCAGCCGCACCTCCCTAGTGACTAGCACAGATACGCAGTATTTT. V is TRBV28 and J is TRBJ2-3; D is ambiguous. Germline V lookup: CDR1 MDHEN, CDR2 SYDVKM. V lost 6 bases, J lost 0 bases, and 19 bases lay in between. CDR3 length: 17 amino acids.

The gene calls are TRBV19 and TRBJ2-7, with TRBD1 matching 7 bases. The germline V gene encodes CDR1 LNHDA and CDR2 SQIVND (reference sequence). V lost 7 bases and J lost 2; bases outside the gene matches: 8. The CDR3 is made up of 14 amino acids. CDR3 residues: CASMETGLTYEQYF. The CDR3 DNA follows: TGTGCCAGTATGGAGACAGGGCTAACCTACGAGCAGTACTTC.

The CDR3 nucleotides read TGTGCCAGCAGTGGTGGGGGGGCGCTTTCCGAGCAGTACTTC. Protein sequence: CASSGGGALSEQYF. The chain carries TRBV28 and TRBJ2-7, with D tentatively TRBD2 (7 bases). The CDR3 contains 14 residues. The V gene lost 5 bases and the J gene lost 6 bases, with 17 bases spanning the gap. Germline CDR1 is MDHEN and CDR2 is SYDVKM.

This clone has a single count. The chain links TRBV7-9 to TRBJ1-5; maybe TRBD1 (5 bases). The CDR3 length is 19 residues. V shed 5 bases and J shed 4 bases, with 27 bases lying between them. Germline CDR1 SEHNR, CDR2 FQNEAQ (reference sequence). The CDR3 spells CASSPWPGRGGGVNQPQHF. The CDR3 DNA is TGTGCCAGCAGCCCTTGGCCTGGGAGGGGCGGGGGTGTGAATCAGCCCCAGCATTTT.

V and J are TRBV18 and TRBJ2-7, with 12 bases fitting TRBD1. The CDR3 has 15 amino acids. The junction had 6 bases not matched to a gene; V was cut back by 4 bases and J by 5 bases. Germline lookup yields CDR1 KGHSH and CDR2 LQKENI. This CDR3 reads CASSRPGQGANEQYF. CDR3 nucleotide sequence: TGTGCCAGCTCACGACCGGGACAGGGGGCTAACGAGCAGTACTTC.

The CDR3 region is CASLLAGGSDTQYF. CDR3 nucleotide sequence: TGTGCCAGCCTACTAGCGGGAGGGTCAGATACGCAGTATTTT. The J gene is TRBJ2-3, the V gene TRBV18; 13 nucleotides line up with TRBD2. Germline assignment: CDR1 KGHSH and CDR2 LQKENI. The CDR3 is 14 residues long. V lost 8 bases, J lost 4 bases, and 3 bases stayed unmatched.